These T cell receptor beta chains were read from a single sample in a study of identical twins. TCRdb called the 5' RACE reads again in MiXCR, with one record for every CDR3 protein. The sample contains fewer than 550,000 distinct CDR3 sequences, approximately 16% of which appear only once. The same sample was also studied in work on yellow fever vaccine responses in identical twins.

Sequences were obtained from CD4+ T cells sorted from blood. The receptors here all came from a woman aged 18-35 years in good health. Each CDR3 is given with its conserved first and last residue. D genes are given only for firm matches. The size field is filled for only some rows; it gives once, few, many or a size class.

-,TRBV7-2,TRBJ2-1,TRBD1,TGTGCCAGCAGCTTACGGACAGGGGTGGTGGGTGAGCAGTTCTTC,CASSLRTGVVGEQFF
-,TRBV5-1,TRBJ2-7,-,TGCGCCAGCAGCTGGGGGGGGCCAAGCTCCTACGAGCAGTACTTC,CASSWGGPSSYEQYF
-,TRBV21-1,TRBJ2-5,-,TGTGCCAGCAGCAAAGGTGCGGGGACCGAAGAGACCCAGTACTTC,CASSKGAGTEETQYF
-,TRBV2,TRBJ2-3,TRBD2,TGTGCTAGCAGTGAAGGTGGGCGGGGGACCACAGATACGCAGTATTTT,CASSEGGRGTTDTQYF
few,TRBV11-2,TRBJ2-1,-,TGTGCCAGCAGCCCCTGGTTGCTGTACAATGAGCAGTTCTTC,CASSPWLLYNEQFF
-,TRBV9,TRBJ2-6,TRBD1,TGTGCCAGCAGCGTAGCGACAGGGAACTCTGGGGCCAACGTCCTGACTTTC,CASSVATGNSGANVLTF
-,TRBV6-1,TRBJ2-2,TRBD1,TGTGCCAGCATACAGGGGGGCGCCGGCGGGGAGCTGTTTTTT,CASIQGGAGGELFF
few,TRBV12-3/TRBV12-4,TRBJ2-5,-,TGTGCCAGCAGTTTATGGACAGATCAAGAGACCCAGTACTTC,CASSLWTDQETQYF
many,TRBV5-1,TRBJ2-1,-,TGCGCCAGCAGCTTGGAGTGGGGACCACAGTTCTTC,CASSLEWGPQFF
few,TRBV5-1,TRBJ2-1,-,TGCGCCAGCAGCTTGGGGTCGGGTCTAGCCTACAATGAGCAGTTCTTC,CASSLGSGLAYNEQFF
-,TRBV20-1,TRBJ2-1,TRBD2,TGCAGTGCTAGCTGGCGGGAGGGTAACAATGAGCAGTTCTTC,CSASWREGNNEQFF
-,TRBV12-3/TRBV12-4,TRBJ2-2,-,TGTGCCAGCAGCGACTCCCAAATCGGGGAGCTGTTTTTT,CASSDSQIGELFF
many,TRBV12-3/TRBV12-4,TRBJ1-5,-,TGTGCCAGCAGCCGAGGGGGGGCCCAGCCCCAGCATTTT,CASSRGGAQPQHF
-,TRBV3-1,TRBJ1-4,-,TGTGCCAGCAGCCAAGAAGGGGTTTTTAGAGCAACTAATGAAAAACTGTTTTTT,CASSQEGVFRATNEKLFF
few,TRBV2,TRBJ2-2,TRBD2,TGTGCCAGCAGTGTGGTAGCGGGGCACTCCGGGGAGCTGTTTTTT,CASSVVAGHSGELFF
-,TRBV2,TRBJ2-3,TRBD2,TGTGCCAGCAGTGACGGCGGACTAGCGGGAACCACAGATACGCAGTATTTT,CASSDGGLAGTTDTQYF
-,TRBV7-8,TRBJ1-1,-,TGTGCCAGCAGCTTAGCGACGAGTAGTAGTGGTGAAGCTTTCTTT,CASSLATSSSGEAFF
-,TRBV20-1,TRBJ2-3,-,TGCAGTGCTAGAGATGGCAGGGACCACACAGATACGCAGTATTTT,CSARDGRDHTDTQYF
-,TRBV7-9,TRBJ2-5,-,TGTGCCAGCAGCCCCCTTGGCGGATTCGAGACCCAGTACTTC,CASSPLGGFETQYF
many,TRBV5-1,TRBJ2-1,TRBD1,TGTGCCAGCAGTCTGGGACAGGGGCCCTACAATGAGCAGTTCTTC,CASSLGQGPYNEQFF
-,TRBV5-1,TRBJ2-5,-,TGCGCCAGCAGCTTGAGGCCCAATCTCATTAAGGAGACCCAGTACTTC,CASSLRPNLIKETQYF
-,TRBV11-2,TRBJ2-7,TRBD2,TGTGCCAGCAGCTCTCGAGGGGCTAGCGGGACCTACGAGCAGTACTTC,CASSSRGASGTYEQYF
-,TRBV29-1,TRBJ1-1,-,TGCAGCGTTGGACAGGAGGGGGTCGCTTTCTTT,CSVGQEGVAFF
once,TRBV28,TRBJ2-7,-,TGTGCCAGCAGTTTCAGTACCTACGAGCAGTACTTC,CASSFSTYEQYF
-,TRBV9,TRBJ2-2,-,TGTGCCAGCAGCGGTAGGGGGCCGGGAGGGACCGGGGAGCTGTTTTTT,CASSGRGPGGTGELFF
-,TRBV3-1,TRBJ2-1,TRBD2,TGTGCCAGCTGCAAAGAGAGGGCGGGGGTCACATACAATGAGCAGTTCTTC,CASCKERAGVTYNEQFF
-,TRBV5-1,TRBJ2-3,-,TGCGCCAGCAGCGACCACGGGGCAGATACGCAGTATTTT,CASSDHGADTQYF
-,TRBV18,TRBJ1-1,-,TGTGCCAGCTCACCTCGGGACACTAGTATGACTGAAGCTTTCTTT,CASSPRDTSMTEAFF
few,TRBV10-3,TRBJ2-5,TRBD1,TGTGCCATCAGTGTGGGGACAGAGAATCCGGAGACCCAGTACTTC,CAISVGTENPETQYF
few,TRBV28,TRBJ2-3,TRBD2,TGTGCCAGCACGCCCAGCGGCGGGAGAGTAGATACGCAGTATTTT,CASTPSGGRVDTQYF
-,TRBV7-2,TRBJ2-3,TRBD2,TGTGCCAGCAGCTTAGTCCGACTAGCGGAAAGCACAGATACGCAGTATTTT,CASSLVRLAESTDTQYF
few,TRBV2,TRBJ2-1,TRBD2,TGTGCCAGCAATCGGCGGGAGGGCAGATCCTACAATGAGCAGTTCTTC,CASNRREGRSYNEQFF
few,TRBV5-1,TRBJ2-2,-,TGCGCCAGCAGCCGGCCAGGGATTTCCGGGGAGCTGTTTTTT,CASSRPGISGELFF
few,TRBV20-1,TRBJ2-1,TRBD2,TGCAGTGCTACAAGCGGGAGGGCCCCAAGTGAGCAGTTCTTC,CSATSGRAPSEQFF
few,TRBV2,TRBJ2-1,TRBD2,TGTGCCAGCACTAGCGGGAGGGGATACAATGAGCAGTTCTTC,CASTSGRGYNEQFF
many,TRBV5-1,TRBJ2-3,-,TGCGCCAGCAGCTCCGCAGATACGCAGTATTTT,CASSSADTQYF
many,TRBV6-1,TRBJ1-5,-,TGTGCCAGCAGCCCTCGGGATTATAGCAATCAGCCCCAGCATTTT,CASSPRDYSNQPQHF
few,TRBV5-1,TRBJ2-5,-,TGCGCCAGCAGGTCCGGGACAATCCAAGAGACCCAGTACTTC,CASRSGTIQETQYF
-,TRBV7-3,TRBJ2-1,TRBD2,TGTGCCAGCAGCTTAAGAGCCGGGACTAGCGTCTCCTACAATGAGCAGTTCTTC,CASSLRAGTSVSYNEQFF
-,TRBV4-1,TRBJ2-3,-,TGCGCCAGCAGCCAAGCTTCGGTCGGTCACGACAGTCGCACGCAGTATTTT,CASSQASVGHDSRTQYF
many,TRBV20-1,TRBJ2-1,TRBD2,TGCAGTGCTAGCCGAGGGACTAGCGGCTACAATGAGCAGTTCTTC,CSASRGTSGYNEQFF
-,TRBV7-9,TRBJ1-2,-,TGTGCCAGCAGCCAGGACAGAAACTATGGCTACACCTTC,CASSQDRNYGYTF
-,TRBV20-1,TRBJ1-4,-,TGCAGTGCTATAAGGGCAGGGAGAGATGAAAAACTGTTTTTT,CSAIRAGRDEKLFF